This TCR beta chain was sequenced for a study of T cell responses to AZD1222 COVID-19 vaccine. Some clones are missing from TCRdb's copy, which holds only in-frame ones; the method was immunoSEQ multiplex PCR. The sample records about 180,000 clones, approximately 90% being singletons. Points from the study as a whole: Two doses of AZD1222 preceded a rise in Spike-specific TCR breadth and depth.

Concerning this clone itself: As yet, its antigen is unknown.

The clonotype originates from an adult who received the MenACWY meningococcal vaccine as a control. The sample consisted of peripheral blood, taken 28 days after the second dose of the MenACWY control vaccine.

The CDR3 DNA sequence: TGTGCCAGCAGCTGGACATCCTCCTACGAGCAGTACTTC. It yields the protein CASSWTSSYEQYF. The chain uses TRBV5-6 and TRBJ2-7; D possibly corresponds to TRBD1 (5 bases). V lost 3 bases, J lost 0 bases, and 7 bases lay in between. This CDR3 has 13 amino acids. From germline, CDR1 is SGHDT and CDR2 YYEEEE.